This record covers a single TCR beta chain. Its antigen is still unknown. The data are from a study of T cells after yellow fever vaccination. Study context: Libraries from low-cell-number fractions were prepared with the SMART-Seq v4 Ultra Low Input RNA kit. General observations from the study: CD4 and CD8 compartments shared a small share of clonotypes.

Making TCR cDNA involved 5'RACE template switching, which added UMIs and a universal primer site. Each CDR3 protein is one row after TCRdb ran MiXCR on the 5' RACE reads. Among under 700,000 distinct CDR3 sequences listed, around 17% were seen once. This CDR3 is built from 14 residues. Germline CDR1 is MNHEY and CDR2 is SMNVEV (reference sequence). Trimming shortened V by 3 bases and J by 6 bases, and 11 bases separated the two germline ends. The V call is TRBV27, the J call TRBJ2-2, with D possibly TRBD1 on 5 matching bases. The source was PBMCs, collected about 5 days after the first yellow fever vaccination. This receptor was identified in a man aged 18 to 35 who received the YFV17D yellow fever vaccine. The DNA for the CDR3 is TGTGCCAGCAGTTTCAAAGGGGCTCCCGGGGAGCTGTTTTTT. This codes for CASSFKGAPGELFF.